One and the same sample provided the 19 T cell receptor beta chains below, sequenced in a study of blood T cell repertoires in COVID-19. Repertoires were generated with immunoSEQ multiplex PCR, while TCRdb's copy carries only in-frame clones and drops some. Seen here are roughly 300,000 clones, more than 70% observed once, and the top ten hold roughly 6.5%. Sequencing used peripheral blood. The source is a man between 18 and 35 years old who had recovered from COVID-19.

This chain connects TRBV10-1 to TRBJ2-3, with D perhaps TRBD1 (5 bases). With 5 bases removed from V and 2 bases from J, the gap between germline ends came to 8 bases. The CDR3 contains 13 residues. Germline V CDR1 and CDR2: WNHNN, SYGVQD (reference sequence). The CDR3 nucleotides read TGCGCCAGCAGTCAGGGCCCCACAGATACGCAGTATTTT. Encoded protein: CASSQGPTDTQYF.

The genes are TRBV5-4 and TRBJ1-1, with TRBD1 identical over 10 bases. CDR3 length equals 15 residues. CDR1 is SGHNT and CDR2 is YYREEE in the germline V gene (reference sequence). V was clipped by 4 bases and J by 1 base; unmatched bases: 4. This chain's CDR3 is CASSPRTGGNTEAFF. The CDR3 DNA is TGTGCCAGCAGCCCAAGGACAGGGGGGAACACTGAAGCTTTCTTT.

The chain is built from TRBV4-1 and TRBJ2-7; 10 bases are shared with TRBD1. CDR1 and CDR2 from the germline V gene are MGHRA and YSYEKL. V shed 4 bases, J shed 5 bases, and the junction held 14 bases outside the gene matches. The CDR3 totals 17 residues. CDR3 in DNA: TGCGCCAGCAGCCTGAATTGGGGCAAAGGGACAGGGGACGAGCAGTACTTC. Its protein is CASSLNWGKGTGDEQYF.

The chain couples TRBV29-1 to TRBJ1-5; maybe TRBD1 (6 bases). V was trimmed by 4 bases and J by 5 bases, leaving 15 bases between them. This CDR3 comprises 14 residues. The germline V gene has CDR1 SQVTM and CDR2 ANQGSEA. The CDR3 spells CSVAVGGWDQPQHF. Here the CDR3 DNA reads TGCAGCGTTGCCGTAGGGGGTTGGGATCAGCCCCAGCATTTT.

V and J are TRBV2 and TRBJ2-7; TRBD2 matches at 8 bases. The ends lost 4 bases at V and 6 bases at J; junction bases unmatched: 5. This CDR3 contains 13 residues. Germline V gene data show CDR1 as SNHLY and CDR2 as FYNNEI. CDR3 sequence reads: CASSAGGDSEQYF. The CDR3 nucleotides are TGTGCCAGCAGTGCGGGGGGGGATAGCGAGCAGTACTTC.

V gene TRBV6-4 combines with J gene TRBJ1-4; D not resolved. CDR1 MRHNA and CDR2 SNTAGT come from the germline V gene. The CDR3 extends over 17 amino acids. Trimming pared 5 bases from V and 8 bases from J, leaving 24 bases between. CDR3 sequence reads: CASSRCQQNLSGEKLFF. In DNA form, the CDR3 reads TGTGCCAGCAGTCGTTGCCAACAAAACTTATCGGGAGAAAAACTGTTTTTT.

The CDR3 DNA sequence: TGTGCCAGCAGCAAAGGGGTAGGGACAGGGGGCCCCTACGAGCAGTACTTC. It specifies CASSKGVGTGGPYEQYF. The genes are TRBV21-1 and TRBJ2-7; the D call of TRBD1 is as the table states it, not checked on the DNA. TRBV21-1 is a documented pseudogene. The CDR3 totals 17 residues.

The V and J genes are TRBV19 and TRBJ1-2, with 10 bases matching TRBD1. There are 13 residues in the CDR3. Losses at the gene ends were 6 bases for V and 8 bases for J; bases not matched to a gene: 6. Germline CDR1 is LNHDA and CDR2 is SQIVND (reference sequence). In DNA, the CDR3 is TGTGCCAGTAGCGACGACAGGGGGCGAGGCTACACCTTC. As protein: CASSDDRGRGYTF.

The chain recombines TRBV7-9 with TRBJ2-2; D unclear. CDR1 and CDR2 (germline): SEHNR, FQNEAQ (reference sequence). The CDR3 is made up of 11 amino acids. V lost 7 bases, J lost 6 bases, and 6 bases lay in between. CDR3 sequence: CASTISGELFF. For the CDR3, the DNA is TGTGCCAGCACAATATCCGGGGAGCTGTTTTTT.

The chain recombines TRBV7-2 with TRBJ1-6; D is ambiguous. V gave up 6 bases and J gave up 7 bases, with 13 bases separating them. The CDR3 is 14 amino acids. CDR1 SGHTA and CDR2 FQGNSA come from the germline V gene. The CDR3 DNA sequence: TGTGCCAGCAGTCCCAGACCCGGGAATTCACCCCTCCACTTT. Residues: CASSPRPGNSPLHF.

This clone occurred a few times. The rearrangement links TRBV7-9 to TRBJ2-7; a weak D match, TRBD1 (5 bases). The CDR3 consists of 12 residues. Germline values: CDR1 SEHNR, CDR2 FQNEAQ (reference sequence). V was trimmed by 5 bases and J by 6 bases, leaving 11 bases between them. This CDR3 is CASSHRQFEQYF. The CDR3 nucleotides read TGTGCCAGCAGCCATCGACAGTTCGAGCAGTACTTC.

This clone was recorded a few times. The CDR3 loop reads CASSPDRMNTEAFF. In nucleotides, the CDR3 is TGCGCCAGCAGCCCGGACAGGATGAACACTGAAGCTTTCTTT. The genes are TRBV5-1 and TRBJ1-1; 7 positions agree with TRBD1. The V gene's germline CDR1 is SGHRS and CDR2 YFSETQ. Trimming took 4 bases from V and 0 from J; bases not matched to a gene: 3. This CDR3 has 14 amino acids.

For the CDR3, the DNA is TGTGCCAGCAGCCAAGATTCGTTCTACAATGAGCAGTTCTTC. Its translation: CASSQDSFYNEQFF. This chain connects TRBV3-1 (or the pseudogene TRBV3-2) to TRBJ2-1, with no clear D. Trimming pared 0 bases from V and 3 bases from J, leaving 6 bases between. Germline V gene data show CDR1 as LGHDT and CDR2 as YNNKEL (reference sequence). There are 14 residues in the CDR3.

This sequence joins TRBV7-9 and TRBJ2-3, with 9 positions matching TRBD2. The CDR3 has 15 amino acids. V lost 6 bases and J lost 0; bases outside the gene matches: 4. The V gene's germline CDR1 is SEHNR and CDR2 FQNEAQ (reference sequence). The CDR3 loop reads CASSPTSGSTDTQYF. The CDR3 DNA is TGTGCCAGCAGTCCAACTAGCGGGAGCACAGATACGCAGTATTTT.

This chain links TRBV7-2 with TRBJ1-2; D perhaps matches TRBD1 (6 bases). CDR3 length equals 15 residues. Looked up from germline, CDR1 is SGHTA and CDR2 is FQGNSA. The V end was cut by 1 base, the J end by 3 bases, with 12 bases between. CDR3 in amino acids: CASSLERGAHYGYTF. The DNA of the CDR3 is TGTGCCAGCAGCTTAGAGCGGGGGGCCCACTATGGCTACACCTTC.

V gene TRBV13 combines with J gene TRBJ2-7, with 9 positions matching TRBD1. Germline V gives CDR1 PRHDT, CDR2 FYEKMQ (reference sequence). V gave up 4 bases and J gave up 4 bases; unmatched junction bases: 5. The CDR3 is made up of 14 amino acids. CDR3 in amino acids: CASSYMGQGYEQYF. The CDR3 nucleotides are TGTGCCAGCAGCTATATGGGACAGGGTTACGAGCAGTACTTC. Drawing the rest from reference TRBV13 and TRBJ2-7, the complete variable domain is AAGVIQSPRHLIKEKRETATLKCYPIPRHDTVYWYQQGPGQDPQFLISFYEKMQSDKGSIPDRFSAQQFSDYHSELNMSSLELGDSALYFCASSYMGQGYEQYFGPGTRLTVT.

This sequence joins TRBV5-1 and TRBJ2-5, with 9 bases matching TRBD2. V trimming: 0 bases; J trimming: 1 base; junction bases outside the gene matches: 13. This CDR3 has 19 residues. Looked up from germline, CDR1 is SGHRS and CDR2 is YFSETQ. CDR3 in amino acids: CASSLAVRQREDPQETQYF. The CDR3 DNA reads TGCGCCAGCAGCTTGGCCGTTCGCCAGCGGGAGGACCCCCAAGAGACCCAGTACTTC. The full variable domain, completed using reference TRBV5-1 and TRBJ2-5, is KAGVTQTPRYLIKTRGQQVTLSCSPISGHRSVSWYQQTPGQGLQFLFEYFSETQRNKGNFPGRFSGRQFSNSRSEMNVSTLELGDSALYLCASSLAVRQREDPQETQYFGPGTRLLVL.

This CDR3 reads CATSGRGVLLDTIYF. The DNA for the CDR3 is TGTGCCACCAGCGGACGGGGGGTCCTGCTGGACACCATATATTTT. V gene TRBV15 combines with J gene TRBJ1-3; a weak D match, TRBD1 (5 bases). Germline lookup yields CDR1 LNHNV and CDR2 YYDKDF (reference sequence). The V gene lost 5 bases and the J gene lost 8 bases, with 19 bases spanning the gap. CDR3 length: 15 residues.

The chain's CDR3 is CASSTLSGARQETQYF. Here the CDR3 DNA reads TGTGCCAGCAGCACGCTAAGCGGAGCCCGTCAAGAGACCCAGTACTTC. J is TRBJ2-5 and V is TRBV6-2 or TRBV6-3; tentatively, D is TRBD2 (5 bases). Germline CDR1 is MNHEY and CDR2 is SVGEGT. The length of the CDR3 is 16 residues. Between the trimmed V and J ends, which lost 6 bases and 2 bases, there was a span of 19 bases.